Listed below are T cell receptor beta chains from one sample, sequenced in a study of blood T cell repertoires in COVID-19. Sequenced by immunoSEQ multiplex PCR; TCRdb stores in-frame clones only, minus some. The sample has about 160,000 clones; roughly 80% are singletons. The sample was peripheral blood. All receptors come from a man aged 60-69 years with acute or convalescent COVID-19. CDR3s include the opening cysteine and the closing phenylalanine or tryptophan. Fields, in order: CDR3 DNA, CDR3 protein, V gene, J gene, D gene, clone size. A D gene is named only where the DNA matches it firmly. Expanded clones are given a class, and other clones once, few, many or no size at all.

CDR3nt: TGTGCCAGCTCACCATGGACAGGGGACACTGAAGCTTTCTTT; CDR3aa: CASSPWTGDTEAFF; v_gene: TRBV18; j_gene: TRBJ1-1; d_gene: TRBD1; abundance: NA
CDR3nt: TGTGCCAGCAGACGACAGGGAGGAGCTCTTGGAGAAAAACTGTTTTTT; CDR3aa: CASRRQGGALGEKLFF; v_gene: TRBV6-6; j_gene: TRBJ1-4; d_gene: TRBD1; abundance: NA
CDR3nt: TGTGCCAGCAGCTTTCTTCCGGGTGTCACAGATACGCAGTATTTT; CDR3aa: CASSFLPGVTDTQYF; v_gene: TRBV7-2; j_gene: TRBJ2-3; d_gene: NA; abundance: NA
CDR3nt: TGTGCCAGCAGCTTAGTTCCAGGGCCAGGGGAAAACATTCAGTACTTC; CDR3aa: CASSLVPGPGENIQYF; v_gene: TRBV7-9; j_gene: TRBJ2-4; d_gene: NA; abundance: NA
CDR3nt: TGTGCCAGCAACCGGCCTAGCCAGACCCAGTACTTC; CDR3aa: CASNRPSQTQYF; v_gene: TRBV6-6; j_gene: TRBJ2-5; d_gene: NA; abundance: once
CDR3nt: TGCAGCGTTTCGAGGGCAGGAGGCCGAGCTAACTATGGCTACACCTTC; CDR3aa: CSVSRAGGRANYGYTF; v_gene: TRBV29-1; j_gene: TRBJ1-2; d_gene: NA; abundance: NA
CDR3nt: TGTGCCAGCAGCGGCTGGGGGAGGAGCTCCTACGAGCAGTACTTC; CDR3aa: CASSGWGRSSYEQYF; v_gene: TRBV13; j_gene: TRBJ2-7; d_gene: NA; abundance: NA
CDR3nt: TGTGCCACCAGTGATGGAAGGGACAGGGGATCTGGGGCCAACGTCCTGACTTTC; CDR3aa: CATSDGRDRGSGANVLTF; v_gene: TRBV24-1; j_gene: TRBJ2-6; d_gene: TRBD1; abundance: once
CDR3nt: TGTGCCAGCAGCCCAGCGGGGGGGCACGTCAATGAGCAGTTCTTC; CDR3aa: CASSPAGGHVNEQFF; v_gene: TRBV3-1/TRBV3-2; j_gene: TRBJ2-1; d_gene: TRBD2; abundance: NA
CDR3nt: TGTGCCAGCAGCCGATCCGGACTTGAAGCTTTCTTT; CDR3aa: CASSRSGLEAFF; v_gene: TRBV12-3/TRBV12-4; j_gene: TRBJ1-1; d_gene: NA; abundance: NA
CDR3nt: TGTGCCAGCAGCACACAGGGTTTGGAGACCCAGTACTTC; CDR3aa: CASSTQGLETQYF; v_gene: TRBV11-2; j_gene: TRBJ2-5; d_gene: NA; abundance: NA
CDR3nt: TGTGCCAGCAGTGAATTACGGGGAAACATTCAGTACTTC; CDR3aa: CASSELRGNIQYF; v_gene: TRBV25-1; j_gene: TRBJ2-4; d_gene: NA; abundance: NA
CDR3nt: TGTGCCAGCAGCTTGGGGTACCCAGCGGGGGGAGGGCGAGAGACCCAGTACTTC; CDR3aa: CASSLGYPAGGGRETQYF; v_gene: TRBV5-4; j_gene: TRBJ2-5; d_gene: TRBD2; abundance: once
CDR3nt: TGTGCCAGTTGGGAATCTCGGGGGAGATCTAGCAAAGAGACCCAGTACTTC; CDR3aa: CASWESRGRSSKETQYF; v_gene: TRBV19; j_gene: TRBJ2-5; d_gene: NA; abundance: NA
CDR3nt: TGTGCCAGCAGCCCCCAGGACAGGGGGCCCGGCTATGGCTACACCTTC; CDR3aa: CASSPQDRGPGYGYTF; v_gene: TRBV14; j_gene: TRBJ1-2; d_gene: TRBD1; abundance: NA
CDR3nt: TGCGCCAGCAGCTCCGCGGGGGGTTCAGAGACCCAGTACTTC; CDR3aa: CASSSAGGSETQYF; v_gene: TRBV5-1; j_gene: TRBJ2-5; d_gene: TRBD2; abundance: NA
CDR3nt: TGTGCCAGCAGTACCCCAAGACAGGGGGCCGGGCCCCAGCATTTT; CDR3aa: CASSTPRQGAGPQHF; v_gene: TRBV6-2/TRBV6-3; j_gene: TRBJ1-5; d_gene: TRBD1; abundance: NA
CDR3nt: TGTGCCAGCAGCCTAACAGGGCTGAACACTGAAGCTTTCTTT; CDR3aa: CASSLTGLNTEAFF; v_gene: TRBV6-5; j_gene: TRBJ1-1; d_gene: NA; abundance: NA
CDR3nt: TGCGCCAGCAGACTAACAGGGGGCAATGGCTACACCTTC; CDR3aa: CASRLTGGNGYTF; v_gene: TRBV10-2; j_gene: TRBJ1-2; d_gene: TRBD1; abundance: NA
CDR3nt: TGCGCCAGCAGCCAAGAGCTTAGATCAAATGAAAAACTGTTTTTT; CDR3aa: CASSQELRSNEKLFF; v_gene: TRBV4-1; j_gene: TRBJ1-4; d_gene: NA; abundance: NA
CDR3nt: TGTGCCAGCAGCTCCCAGACAGGGCGGAACACTGAAGCTTTCTTT; CDR3aa: CASSSQTGRNTEAFF; v_gene: TRBV7-2; j_gene: TRBJ1-1; d_gene: TRBD1; abundance: NA
CDR3nt: TGTGCTAGTGACGCAGGGGGCTCGGGCAATCAGCCCCAGCATTTT; CDR3aa: CASDAGGSGNQPQHF; v_gene: TRBV12-5; j_gene: TRBJ1-5; d_gene: TRBD1; abundance: NA
CDR3nt: TGTGCCAGCAGCGCCCCACAGGGGGCGTCCACTGAAGCTTTCTTT; CDR3aa: CASSAPQGASTEAFF; v_gene: TRBV5-6; j_gene: TRBJ1-1; d_gene: TRBD1; abundance: NA
CDR3nt: TGTGCCAGCAGTGAAGTTGAGGGGGGGTCCACTGAAGCTTTCTTT; CDR3aa: CASSEVEGGSTEAFF; v_gene: TRBV6-1; j_gene: TRBJ1-1; d_gene: NA; abundance: NA
CDR3nt: TGTGCCAGCAGCTTGGACAGGGCCCGTGAAGCTTTCTTT; CDR3aa: CASSLDRAREAFF; v_gene: TRBV5-4; j_gene: TRBJ1-1; d_gene: NA; abundance: NA
CDR3nt: TGTGCCATCAGTGACCAGACAGGGGGAAGCAATCAGCCCCAGCATTTT; CDR3aa: CAISDQTGGSNQPQHF; v_gene: TRBV10-3; j_gene: TRBJ1-5; d_gene: TRBD1; abundance: NA
CDR3nt: TGTGCCAGCAGCGTAGCCCCGGACACTGAAGCTTTCTTT; CDR3aa: CASSVAPDTEAFF; v_gene: TRBV9; j_gene: TRBJ1-1; d_gene: NA; abundance: NA
CDR3nt: TGTGCCAGCTCACCATCGGACAATGAGCAGTTCTTC; CDR3aa: CASSPSDNEQFF; v_gene: TRBV18; j_gene: TRBJ2-1; d_gene: NA; abundance: few
CDR3nt: TGTGCCAGCAGCTTCTGGGCGGGGGCTAGCACAGATACGCAGTATTTT; CDR3aa: CASSFWAGASTDTQYF; v_gene: TRBV9; j_gene: TRBJ2-3; d_gene: NA; abundance: NA
CDR3nt: TGTGCCAGTAGTTCCCGGCTACAACAGGAAGGGAACACTGAAGCTTTCTTT; CDR3aa: CASSSRLQQEGNTEAFF; v_gene: TRBV19; j_gene: TRBJ1-1; d_gene: NA; abundance: NA
CDR3nt: TGTGCCAGCAGCCAACAGCGGGGGGTCAGCACAGATACGCAGTATTTT; CDR3aa: CASSQQRGVSTDTQYF; v_gene: TRBV3-1/TRBV3-2; j_gene: TRBJ2-3; d_gene: TRBD2; abundance: NA
CDR3nt: TGTGCCAGCAGCCTTCTAGACTTGGAGCAGTACTTC; CDR3aa: CASSLLDLEQYF; v_gene: TRBV5-6; j_gene: TRBJ2-7; d_gene: NA; abundance: NA
CDR3nt: TGTGCCAGCTCACCACGACAGGGGTTGTACACCATATATTTT; CDR3aa: CASSPRQGLYTIYF; v_gene: TRBV18; j_gene: TRBJ1-3; d_gene: TRBD1; abundance: NA
CDR3nt: TGTGCCAGCAGCTTTCGGCGGCGGACAGATGAGCAGTTCTTC; CDR3aa: CASSFRRRTDEQFF; v_gene: TRBV13; j_gene: TRBJ2-1; d_gene: NA; abundance: NA
CDR3nt: TGCGCCAGCACCACCATACTTAGGAACACTGAAGCTTTCTTT; CDR3aa: CASTTILRNTEAFF; v_gene: TRBV10-2; j_gene: TRBJ1-1; d_gene: NA; abundance: few
CDR3nt: TGTGCCAGCAGCCTGGGGGCAGCCTACGAGCAGTACTTC; CDR3aa: CASSLGAAYEQYF; v_gene: TRBV12-3/TRBV12-4; j_gene: TRBJ2-7; d_gene: NA; abundance: NA
CDR3nt: TGCGCCAGCAGAGAAAGCGGGGGCAATGAGCAGTTCTTC; CDR3aa: CASRESGGNEQFF; v_gene: TRBV10-1; j_gene: TRBJ2-1; d_gene: TRBD2; abundance: NA
CDR3nt: TGTGCCAGCTCACCTCGACAGGGTGCAGATACGCAGTATTTT; CDR3aa: CASSPRQGADTQYF; v_gene: TRBV18; j_gene: TRBJ2-3; d_gene: TRBD1; abundance: NA
CDR3nt: TGTGCCAGCAGCCTTCCCGGGACAGTCAACACTGAAGCTTTCTTT; CDR3aa: CASSLPGTVNTEAFF; v_gene: TRBV5-6; j_gene: TRBJ1-1; d_gene: TRBD1; abundance: NA
CDR3nt: TGTGCCAGCAGCGCACTCCAGGGGGAAGGTGGAAACACCATATATTTT; CDR3aa: CASSALQGEGGNTIYF; v_gene: TRBV7-8; j_gene: TRBJ1-3; d_gene: TRBD1; abundance: NA
CDR3nt: TGTGCCAGCAGCTTAGCAAGGAAAGGGGGCAGGGAAAAACTGTTTTTT; CDR3aa: CASSLARKGGREKLFF; v_gene: TRBV7-9; j_gene: TRBJ1-4; d_gene: TRBD1; abundance: NA
CDR3nt: TGTGCCAGCTCACCCCGGCGGGAGACCCAGTACTTC; CDR3aa: CASSPRRETQYF; v_gene: TRBV18; j_gene: TRBJ2-5; d_gene: NA; abundance: NA